The 27 T cell receptor beta chains in this list originate from one sample, sequenced in a study of T cell clones after liver transplantation. This table comes from immunoSEQ multiplex PCR, and its TCRdb copy is limited to in-frame clones, with some not included. Altogether about 33,000 clones are present, about 94% being singletons, with the ten largest covering approximately 26%. This sample comprised CD8+ T cells from blood, obtained 12 months after liver transplant. All receptors derive from a human patient who received a liver transplant. Some T cells may have originated in the graft donor.

This clone was recorded once. The genes are TRBV6-5 and TRBJ2-7; 10 nucleotides agree with TRBD1. The CDR3 consists of 15 residues. Germline trimming cut 2 bases from V and 6 bases from J; bases unmatched to any gene: 7. Germline V gene data show CDR1 as MNHEY and CDR2 as SVGAGI. The CDR3 region has the DNA TGTGCCAGCAGTTACGTCGGGACAGGGGATGTCGAGCAGTACTTC. Translated, it gives CASSYVGTGDVEQYF.

The V gene is TRBV7-8, the J gene TRBJ2-2; TRBD2 matches at 11 bases. The CDR3 length is 16 residues. Trimming took 5 bases from V and 7 from J; bases not matched to a gene: 9. From germline, CDR1 is SGHVS and CDR2 FQNEAQ. The CDR3 protein is CASSPYSGRAFGELFF. CDR3 coding DNA: TGTGCCAGCAGCCCTTATAGCGGGAGGGCCTTCGGGGAGCTGTTTTTT.

V and J are TRBV11-2 and TRBJ2-3; the D gene is possibly TRBD1 (6 bases). CDR3 length: 15 amino acids. The germline V and J ends were trimmed by 0 bases and 0 bases, with 7 bases remaining between them. CDR1 is SGHAT and CDR2 is FQNNGV in the germline V gene. The CDR3 bases are TGTGCCAGCAGCTTAGAGGGACACAGCACAGATACGCAGTATTTT. Amino acids: CASSLEGHSTDTQYF.

V and J are TRBV5-8 and TRBJ2-1, with 7 bases that match TRBD2. Germline CDR1 SGHTS, CDR2 YDEGEE. Germline trimming cut 8 bases from V and 2 bases from J; bases unmatched to any gene: 4. This CDR3 has 13 amino acids. The CDR3 DNA is TGTGCCAGTGCTAGCGGCCCCTACAATGAGCAGTTCTTC. Its translation is CASASGPYNEQFF.

J is TRBJ2-7 and V is TRBV5-8; D gene unclear. There are 12 residues in the CDR3. V dropped 1 base and J dropped 0 bases, with 2 bases sitting between them. Germline CDR1 SGHTS, CDR2 YDEGEE. The CDR3 reads CASSLLSYEQYF. The CDR3 nucleotides are TGTGCCAGCAGCTTGCTCTCCTACGAGCAGTACTTC.

This sequence joins TRBV5-1 and TRBJ2-7, with 11 bases fitting TRBD1. The V segment lost 4 bases and the J segment 7 bases; nucleotides outside the gene matches: 10. Germline loops: CDR1 SGHRS, CDR2 YFSETQ. The CDR3 has 15 amino acids. The CDR3 sequence: CASSPSGTGGNEQYF. CDR3 coding DNA: TGCGCCAGCAGCCCGTCCGGGACAGGGGGGAATGAGCAGTACTTC.

The J gene is TRBJ2-7, the V gene TRBV5-6, with 9 positions matching TRBD2. V shed 4 bases, J shed 3 bases, and the junction held 11 bases outside the gene matches. The CDR3 spans 16 residues. CDR1 and CDR2 (germline): SGHDT, YYEEEE. This CDR3 is CASSQSSGREDYEQYF. The CDR3 DNA reads as TGTGCCAGCAGCCAAAGTAGCGGGAGAGAGGACTACGAGCAGTACTTC.

The CDR3 bases are TGTGCCAGCAGCCCCCGGGACAGGGAGGCCTACGAGCAGTACTTC. Protein: CASSPRDREAYEQYF. The chain employs TRBV28 and TRBJ2-7; 9 bases fit TRBD1. This CDR3 contains 15 residues. The V segment lost 6 bases and the J segment 2 bases; nucleotides outside the gene matches: 8. Germline assignment: CDR1 MDHEN and CDR2 SYDVKM.

V usage is TRBV2 and J usage is TRBJ1-2; possible D gene TRBD1, 6 bases. The CDR3 length is 14 residues. Per the germline V gene, CDR1 is SNHLY and CDR2 is FYNNEI. Trimming left V 4 bases short and J 3 bases short, with 12 bases between. CDR3 residues: CASSAYRVDYGYTF. The CDR3 bases are TGTGCCAGCAGTGCCTACAGGGTAGACTATGGCTACACCTTC.

The V call is TRBV11-3, the J call TRBJ1-1; D uncertain. CDR1 SGHNT and CDR2 YENEEA come from the germline V gene. The germline V and J ends were trimmed by 1 base and 4 bases, with 13 bases remaining between them. There are 15 residues in the CDR3. In DNA, the CDR3 is TGTGCCAGCAGCTTAGGTGTGGATTGGGGCACTGAAGCTTTCTTT. This codes for CASSLGVDWGTEAFF.

The CDR3 is CASSASPQRTYEQYF. In DNA, the CDR3 is TGTGCCAGCAGTGCGTCGCCCCAGAGAACCTACGAGCAGTACTTC. This rearrangement joins TRBV6-1 to TRBJ2-7; D gene ambiguous. V shed 4 bases and J shed 2 bases, with 15 bases lying between them. The CDR3 has 15 residues. Per germline, CDR1 MNHNS and CDR2 SASEGT.

The sample holds one count of this clone. The V gene is TRBV12-5, the J gene TRBJ2-2; 7 bases are a match to TRBD1. This CDR3 is built from 15 residues. Germline CDR1 LGHNT, CDR2 FRNRAP. V trimming: 6 bases; J trimming: 4 bases; junction bases outside the gene matches: 8. The CDR3 DNA sequence: TGTGCTAGTGGGCCCACAGGGGACGGCACCGGGGAGCTGTTTTTT. Translating gives CASGPTGDGTGELFF. Full variable domain (remainder filled in from reference TRBV12-5 and TRBJ2-2): DARVTQTPRHKVTEMGQEVTMRCQPILGHNTVFWYRQTMMQGLELLAYFRNRAPLDDSGMPKDRFSAEMPDATLATLKIQPSEPRDSAVYFCASGPTGDGTGELFFGEGSRLTVL.

The genes are TRBV7-9 and TRBJ2-1; 12 nucleotides align to TRBD2. CDR1 and CDR2 from the germline V gene are SEHNR and FQNEAQ (reference sequence). This CDR3 comprises 15 residues. Trimming cost V 4 bases and J 6 bases; bases outside gene matches: 4. Here the CDR3 reads CASSSGLAGFNEQFF. CDR3 sequence (DNA): TGTGCCAGCAGCTCGGGACTAGCGGGCTTCAATGAGCAGTTCTTC.

The chain uses TRBV10-1 and TRBJ1-2; D gene uncertain. Germline V gives CDR1 WNHNN, CDR2 SYGVQD (reference sequence). Between the trimmed V and J ends, which lost 3 bases and 7 bases, there was a span of 9 bases. This CDR3 spans 12 amino acids. The CDR3: CASSDVRFGYTF. In nucleotides, the CDR3 is TGCGCCAGCAGTGATGTCAGGTTTGGCTACACCTTC.

The genes are TRBV6-6 and TRBJ1-5; TRBD1 might be the D (6 bases). The germline CDR1 and CDR2 sequences are MNHNY and SVGAGI (reference sequence). CDR3 length: 14 amino acids. V lost 3 bases to trimming and J lost 6 bases, with 12 bases between them. CDR3 protein: CASSYSSGVQPQHF. The CDR3 nucleotides read TGTGCCAGCAGTTATTCGTCAGGGGTTCAGCCCCAGCATTTT.

The chain joins TRBV9 to TRBJ2-1; D might be TRBD2 (5 bases). This CDR3 has 16 amino acids. Deletions cut 2 bases from V and 0 bases from J, with 12 bases between. In germline, CDR1 is SGDLS, CDR2 YYNGEE. CDR3 nucleotide sequence: TGTGCCAGCAGCGTGACCGAGGGTGACTCCTACAATGAGCAGTTCTTC. Its translation is CASSVTEGDSYNEQFF.

V is TRBV11-2 and J is TRBJ1-2, with D possibly TRBD1 on 5 matching bases. V shed 1 base and J shed 1 base, with 10 bases lying between them. Germline V CDR1 and CDR2: SGHAT, FQNNGV. The CDR3 sequence is 15 residues long. The CDR3 nucleotides are TGTGCCAGCAGCTTAGCGGGGGGATTTAACTATGGCTACACCTTC. As protein: CASSLAGGFNYGYTF. The full variable domain, completed using reference TRBV11-2 and TRBJ1-2, is EAGVAQSPRYKIIEKRQSVAFWCNPISGHATLYWYQQILGQGPKLLIQFQNNGVVDDSQLPKDRFSAERLKGVDSTLKIQPAKLEDSAVYLCASSLAGGFNYGYTFGSGTRLTVV.

The genes are TRBV7-6 and TRBJ2-7; either TRBD1 or TRBD2 may fit D (5 bases each). Germline CDR1 is SGHVS and CDR2 is FNYEAQ. The CDR3 has 13 residues. The germline V and J ends were trimmed by 5 bases and 5 bases, with 13 bases remaining between them. The CDR3 coding sequence is TGTGCCAGCAGCCGCGAACGGGGACACGAGCAGTACTTC. Translation: CASSRERGHEQYF.

V is TRBV13 and J is TRBJ2-2; D gene ambiguous. Germline V lookup: CDR1 PRHDT, CDR2 FYEKMQ (reference sequence). The CDR3 is 14 residues long. V lost 5 bases and J 6 bases, leaving 13 bases between the germline ends. Here the CDR3 DNA reads TGTGCCAGCAGCACGACGTCTGGGGCCGGGGAGCTGTTTTTT. This sequence encodes CASSTTSGAGELFF.

On this clone itself: This same CDR3 is encoded by further DNA sequences in the sample. The genes are TRBV27 and TRBJ2-2; no definite D call. This CDR3 is 13 amino acids long. Trimming pared 5 bases from V and 1 base from J, leaving 5 bases between. CDR1 and CDR2 from the germline V gene are MNHEY and SMNVEV (reference sequence). In DNA, the CDR3 is TGTGCCAGCAGTCTAAGGAACACCGGGGAGCTGTTTTTT. It is translated as CASSLRNTGELFF.

The V and J genes are TRBV4-2 and TRBJ2-3; 9 bases are a match to TRBD1. V was pared by 0 bases and J by 4 bases, with 11 bases of the junction left unmatched. Looked up from germline, CDR1 is LGHNA and CDR2 is YNFKEQ. There are 18 residues in the CDR3. CDR3 region: CASSQEGQGSGWADTQYF. The CDR3, as DNA: TGTGCCAGCAGCCAAGAGGGACAGGGCTCCGGATGGGCAGATACGCAGTATTTT.

The chain is built from TRBV9 and TRBJ1-1; 7 bases are a match to TRBD1. This CDR3 region has 14 residues. Per germline, CDR1 SGDLS and CDR2 YYNGEE. J lost 0 bases, V lost 2 bases, and 1 base had no gene match. The CDR3: CASSVGTVNTEAFF. The CDR3 coding sequence is TGTGCCAGCAGCGTGGGGACAGTGAACACTGAAGCTTTCTTT. Using reference TRBV9 and TRBJ1-1 for the parts outside the CDR3, the full variable domain is DSGVTQTPKHLITATGQRVTLRCSPRSGDLSVYWYQQSLDQGLQFLIQYYNGEERAKGNILERFSAQQFPDLHSELNLSSLELGDSALYFCASSVGTVNTEAFFGQGTRLTVV.

V and J are TRBV4-1 and TRBJ2-1; tentatively, D is TRBD1 (5 bases). Germline V gene data show CDR1 as MGHRA and CDR2 as YSYEKL. The V and J ends lost 0 bases and 3 bases respectively, with 12 bases between them. This CDR3 is 16 amino acids long. CDR3 bases: TGCGCCAGCAGCCAAGAGTGGGGCGAAGGCTACAATGAGCAGTTCTTC. Translation: CASSQEWGEGYNEQFF.

This rearrangement joins TRBV4-3 to TRBJ1-2; D gene uncertain. Trimming left V 2 bases short and J 1 base short, with 20 bases between. The CDR3 runs to 18 residues. Germline V gene data show CDR1 as LGHNA and CDR2 as YSLEER. The CDR3 region is CASSQFGDGIQYNYGYTF. Written as DNA, the CDR3 is TGCGCCAGCAGCCAATTTGGCGACGGTATACAGTATAACTATGGCTACACCTTC.

The V gene is TRBV6-5, the J gene TRBJ2-3, with a weak D call TRBD2 (5 bases). Germline V gives CDR1 MNHEY, CDR2 SVGAGI. The CDR3 length is 14 residues. Trimming pared 0 bases from V and 6 bases from J, leaving 10 bases between. CDR3 sequence (DNA): TGTGCCAGCAGTTACTCGGGAGTCGGGGATACGCAGTATTTT. Its translation is CASSYSGVGDTQYF.

The chain employs TRBV5-1 and TRBJ2-1, with 11 positions matching TRBD2. Germline assignment: CDR1 SGHRS and CDR2 YFSETQ. The V segment lost 1 base and the J segment 2 bases; nucleotides outside the gene matches: 5. This CDR3 is 17 amino acids long. The CDR3 DNA follows: TGCGCCAGCAGCTTGTCAATAGCGGGAGGGCCCTACAATGAGCAGTTCTTC. It translates to CASSLSIAGGPYNEQFF.

The chain links TRBV28 to TRBJ2-7; D may match TRBD1 or TRBD2 (5 bases each). Trimming stripped 5 bases from V and 2 bases from J, with 19 bases between. This CDR3 comprises 16 residues. Germline CDR1 and CDR2: MDHEN and SYDVKM. In DNA form, the CDR3 reads TGTGCCAGCAGTACGACGAGGGGTAGCCGTCCCTACGAGCAGTACTTC. As protein: CASSTTRGSRPYEQYF.